The following is a T cell receptor (beta chain) sequence with its context. The antigen is not known. A read error may be the cause here, since a much bigger clone is one base away. This specimen comes from a study of molecular identifiers for immune sequencing clone quantification. General study findings and limits: Spiked Jurkat TCR RNA from one cell was reportedly detectable among about a million naive cells. The study found clones above 20 RNA copies held over 98% of effector molecules and under 1% in naive cells.

V dropped 6 bases and J dropped 8 bases, with 21 bases sitting between them. CDR3 length: 15 residues. Germline V gene data show CDR1 as MNHNY and CDR2 as SVGAGI (reference sequence). Based on a CD8+CD4-CCR7+CD45RA+ profile, naive CD8 T cells were sorted. The bulk TCR libraries were made with methods described before and with listed TCR primers. TCRdb fed the PCR reads into MiXCR, producing one record per CDR3 protein. Of hundreds of thousands of distinct CDR3 sequences detected, around a fifth appear once; the ten largest clones hold approximately 0.84%. Sequenced: naive CD8+ T cells from blood, with Jurkat cell RNA spiked in. Regarding subset: FACS-sorted CD8+CD4-CCR7+CD45RA+ naive T cells. This clonotype was sampled from a human donor in good health. Some libraries in this study had Jurkat cell RNA spiked in. The chain is built from TRBV6-6 and TRBJ2-3, with a possible D match to TRBD1 (6 bases). CDR3 amino acids: CASRNGYRVSGTQYF. CDR3 bases: TGTGCCAGCAGAAATGGATACAGGGTTTCAGGTACGCAGTATTTT.